The next 9 T cell receptor beta chains were all read from a single sample in a study of T cell changes during pregnancy in multiple sclerosis. TCRdb's copy holds only in-frame clones and misses some; the assay was immunoSEQ multiplex PCR. This table has 30,000 to 45,000 clones, about nine tenths appearing once. The input for sequencing was CD8+ T cells from peripheral blood mononuclear cells, taken before pregnancy. These receptors were collected from a female donor with multiple sclerosis, enrolled in a pregnancy study.

The chain combines TRBV5-3 with TRBJ2-7; 11 positions agree with TRBD2. TRBV5-3 is an ORF; its function is uncertain. The V gene end was trimmed by 4 bases and the J gene end by 4 bases; junction bases not matched to a gene: 10. This CDR3 contains 16 residues. The DNA for the CDR3 is TGTGCCAGAAGCCCGAGGACCCTAGCGGGAGGTTACGAGCAGTACTTC. Translated: CARSPRTLAGGYEQYF.

The rearrangement uses TRBV9 and TRBJ1-2, with no clear D. There are 15 residues in the CDR3. Trimming removed 3 bases from V and 0 bases from J, with 12 bases in between. The germline V gene encodes CDR1 SGDLS and CDR2 YYNGEE. This chain's CDR3 is CASSENTEANYGYTF. In DNA, the CDR3 is TGTGCCAGCAGCGAAAACACAGAAGCTAACTATGGCTACACCTTC.

The chain combines TRBV10-1 with TRBJ2-7; 14 bases fit TRBD2. This CDR3 is 22 amino acids long. CDR1 and CDR2 from the germline V gene are WNHNN and SYGVQD (reference sequence). Losses at the gene ends were 1 base for V and 2 bases for J; bases not matched to a gene: 19. Here the CDR3 reads CASSEWGSHIPGLAGEPYEQYF. CDR3 nucleotide sequence: TGCGCCAGCAGTGAGTGGGGCAGTCACATTCCGGGACTAGCGGGGGAGCCCTACGAGCAGTACTTC.

This clone was counted a single time. The chain combines TRBV27 with TRBJ2-7; D is ambiguous. This CDR3 is built from 13 residues. The V and J ends lost 3 bases and 0 bases respectively, with 6 bases between them. Germline CDR1 and CDR2: MNHEY and SMNVEV (reference sequence). Written as DNA, the CDR3 is TGTGCCAGCAGTTTTGCCAGCTCCTACGAGCAGTACTTC. It encodes CASSFASSYEQYF.

The chain joins TRBV7-6 to TRBJ1-6; D is unclear. Trimming left V 3 bases short and J 7 bases short, with 13 bases between. The CDR3 sequence is 15 residues long. Per germline, CDR1 SGHVS and CDR2 FNYEAQ. The CDR3 loop is CASSLRRDVNSPLHF. For the CDR3, the DNA is TGTGCCAGCAGCTTGAGGCGGGATGTGAATTCACCCCTCCACTTT.

This rearrangement joins TRBV6-4 to TRBJ2-3, with a possible D match to TRBD2 (7 bases). There are 15 residues in the CDR3. Germline loops: CDR1 MRHNA, CDR2 SNTAGT. The V end was cut by 3 bases, the J end by 2 bases, with 12 bases between. CDR3 in amino acids: CASSEEGGATDTQYF. For the CDR3, the DNA is TGTGCCAGCAGTGAAGAGGGGGGGGCCACAGATACGCAGTATTTT.

This clone was found once. The V call is TRBV7-9, the J call TRBJ2-7; 13 bases map to TRBD2. The germline V gene encodes CDR1 SEHNR and CDR2 FQNEAQ (reference sequence). Germline trimming cut 5 bases from V and 5 bases from J; bases unmatched to any gene: 12. The CDR3 has 17 amino acids. DNA of the CDR3: TGTGCCAGCAGCCCTTCCAGGACTAGCGGGGGACGTGACGAGCAGTACTTC. It yields the protein CASSPSRTSGGRDEQYF.

A note on this clone: One end of the junction is discordant with germline, which a read error may explain. This chain uses TRBV29-1 with TRBJ2-1; 13 bases are a match to TRBD2. This CDR3 comprises 18 residues. Germline loops: CDR1 SQVTM, CDR2 ANQGSEA. In nucleotides, the CDR3 is TGCAGCATTGACGGACTAGCGGGAGCTCATTTCTCCTACAATGAGCAGTTCTTC. Its translation: CSIDGLAGAHFSYNEQFF.

The chain's CDR3 is CASSLAGQKTGELFF. Here the CDR3 DNA reads TGTGCCAGCAGCTTAGCCGGACAGAAGACCGGGGAGCTGTTTTTT. V usage is TRBV7-6 and J usage is TRBJ2-2, with D possibly TRBD1 on 6 matching bases. Trimming took off 0 bases at V and 5 bases at J, with 10 bases between the two ends. Per germline, CDR1 SGHVS and CDR2 FNYEAQ. CDR3 length: 15 residues.